The clone carrying this T cell receptor (beta chain) was detected a few times. Its antigen is unidentified. Trimming took off 5 bases at V and 8 bases at J, with 10 bases between the two ends. The germline gives CDR1 SEHNR, CDR2 FQNEAQ (reference sequence). This CDR3 is built from 12 residues. Unique molecular identifiers had been added to the TCR beta cDNA libraries. It was from about 0.98 to 11 million T cells that some 500,000 cDNA molecules came. TCRdb re-called the PCR reads through MiXCR, storing one row per CDR3 protein. The sample lists hundreds of thousands of distinct CDR3 sequences; roughly 50% were seen once. The source of the sample is a study of post-analysis software for immune sequencing data. Findings of the study overall: Five or six TRBV segments, TRBV5-6, TRBV5-1 and TRBV20-1 among them, were found more frequent in patients than controls. F measure clustering grouped samples strongly by preparation batch.

Sequenced material: blood. The V call is TRBV7-9, the J call TRBJ2-1, with D perhaps matching TRBD2 (5 bases). The receptor was isolated from a girl aged 10 to 17 with multiple sclerosis. For the CDR3, the DNA is TGTGCCAGCAGCACCGGGGAGTATGAGCAGTTCTTC. Amino acids: CASSTGEYEQFF.